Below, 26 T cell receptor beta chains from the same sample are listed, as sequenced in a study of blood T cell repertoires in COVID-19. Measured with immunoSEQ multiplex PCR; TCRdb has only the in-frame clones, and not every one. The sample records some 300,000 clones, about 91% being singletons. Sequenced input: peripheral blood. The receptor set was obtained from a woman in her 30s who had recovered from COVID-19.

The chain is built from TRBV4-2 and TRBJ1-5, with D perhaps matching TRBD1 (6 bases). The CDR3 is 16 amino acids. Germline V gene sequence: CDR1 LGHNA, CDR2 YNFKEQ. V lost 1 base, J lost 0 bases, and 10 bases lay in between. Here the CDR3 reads CASSQGDRSSNQPQHF. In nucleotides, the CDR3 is TGTGCCAGCAGCCAAGGAGACAGGAGTAGCAATCAGCCCCAGCATTTT.

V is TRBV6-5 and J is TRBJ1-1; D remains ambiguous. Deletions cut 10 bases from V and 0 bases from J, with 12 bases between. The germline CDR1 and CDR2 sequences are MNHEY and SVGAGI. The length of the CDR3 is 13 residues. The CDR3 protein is CAIGANLNTEAFF. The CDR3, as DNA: TGTGCCATTGGAGCCAACTTGAACACTGAAGCTTTCTTT.

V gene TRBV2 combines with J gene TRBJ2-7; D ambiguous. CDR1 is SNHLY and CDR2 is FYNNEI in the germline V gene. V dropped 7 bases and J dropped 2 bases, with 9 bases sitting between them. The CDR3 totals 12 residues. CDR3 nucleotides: TGTGCCAGCAACAGAAAAGCCTACGAGCAGTACTTC. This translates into CASNRKAYEQYF. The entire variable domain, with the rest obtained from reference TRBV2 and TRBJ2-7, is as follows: EPEVTQTPSHQVTQMGQEVILRCVPISNHLYFYWYRQILGQKVEFLVSFYNNEISEKSEIFDDQFSVERPDGSNFTLKIRSTKLEDSAMYFCASNRKAYEQYFGPGTRLTVT.

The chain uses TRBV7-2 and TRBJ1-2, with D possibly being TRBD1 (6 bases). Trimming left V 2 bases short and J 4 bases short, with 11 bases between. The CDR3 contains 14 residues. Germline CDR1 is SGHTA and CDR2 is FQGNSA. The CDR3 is CASSLSVTGYGYTF. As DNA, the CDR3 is TGTGCCAGCAGCTTATCAGTGACAGGCTATGGCTACACCTTC.

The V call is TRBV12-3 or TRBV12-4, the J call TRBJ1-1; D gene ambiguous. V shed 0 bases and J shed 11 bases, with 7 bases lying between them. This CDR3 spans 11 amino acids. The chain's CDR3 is CASSLARRAFF. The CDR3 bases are TGTGCCAGCAGTTTAGCGCGGCGGGCTTTCTTT.

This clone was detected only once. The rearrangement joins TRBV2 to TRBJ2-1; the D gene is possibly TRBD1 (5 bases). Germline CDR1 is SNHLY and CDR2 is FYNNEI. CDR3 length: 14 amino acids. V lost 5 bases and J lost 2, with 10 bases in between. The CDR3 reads CASSPRVTYNEQFF. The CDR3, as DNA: TGTGCCAGCAGTCCCAGGGTAACCTACAATGAGCAGTTCTTC.

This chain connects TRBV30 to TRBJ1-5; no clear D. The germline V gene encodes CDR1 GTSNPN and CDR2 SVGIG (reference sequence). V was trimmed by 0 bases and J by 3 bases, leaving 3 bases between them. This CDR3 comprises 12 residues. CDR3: CAWSVFNQPQHF. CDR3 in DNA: TGTGCCTGGAGTGTCTTCAATCAGCCCCAGCATTTT.

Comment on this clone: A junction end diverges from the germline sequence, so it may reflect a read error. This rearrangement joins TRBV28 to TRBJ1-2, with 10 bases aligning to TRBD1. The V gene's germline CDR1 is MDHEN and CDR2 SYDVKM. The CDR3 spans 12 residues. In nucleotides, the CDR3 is TGTGCCAGCAATCCCCGGGACAGGGGCTTTACTTTC. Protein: CASNPRDRGFTF.

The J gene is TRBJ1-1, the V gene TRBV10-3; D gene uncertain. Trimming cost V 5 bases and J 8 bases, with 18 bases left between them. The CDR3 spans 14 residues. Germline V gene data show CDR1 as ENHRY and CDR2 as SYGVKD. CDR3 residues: CAISPGGRREEAFF. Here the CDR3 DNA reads TGTGCCATCAGTCCAGGAGGGCGGCGGGAGGAAGCTTTCTTT.

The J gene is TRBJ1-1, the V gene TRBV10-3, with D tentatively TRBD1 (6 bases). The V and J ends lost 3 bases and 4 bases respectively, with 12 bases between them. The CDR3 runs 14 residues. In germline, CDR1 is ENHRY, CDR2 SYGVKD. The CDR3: CAISDRGDGTEAFF. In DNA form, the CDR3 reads TGTGCCATCAGTGACAGGGGAGATGGCACTGAAGCTTTCTTT.

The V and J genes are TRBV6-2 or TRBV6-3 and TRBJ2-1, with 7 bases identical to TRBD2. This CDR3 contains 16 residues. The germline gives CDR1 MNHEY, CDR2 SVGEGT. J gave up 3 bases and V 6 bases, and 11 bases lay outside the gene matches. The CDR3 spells CASSRPGAGNYNEQFF. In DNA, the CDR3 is TGTGCCAGCAGCCGACCAGGAGCGGGGAACTACAATGAGCAGTTCTTC.

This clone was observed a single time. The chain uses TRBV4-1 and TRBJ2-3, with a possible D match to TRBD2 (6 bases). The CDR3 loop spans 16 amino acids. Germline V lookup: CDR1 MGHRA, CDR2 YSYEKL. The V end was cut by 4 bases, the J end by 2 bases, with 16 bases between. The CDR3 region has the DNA TGCGCCAGCAGCCCATCGGGACTCTATACCACAGATACGCAGTATTTT. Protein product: CASSPSGLYTTDTQYF.

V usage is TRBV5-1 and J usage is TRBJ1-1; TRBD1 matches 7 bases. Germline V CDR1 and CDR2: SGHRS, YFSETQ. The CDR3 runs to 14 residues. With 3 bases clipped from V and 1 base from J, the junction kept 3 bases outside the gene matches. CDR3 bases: TGCGCCAGCAGCTCTGGGACAGCGAACACTGAAGCTTTCTTT. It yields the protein CASSSGTANTEAFF.

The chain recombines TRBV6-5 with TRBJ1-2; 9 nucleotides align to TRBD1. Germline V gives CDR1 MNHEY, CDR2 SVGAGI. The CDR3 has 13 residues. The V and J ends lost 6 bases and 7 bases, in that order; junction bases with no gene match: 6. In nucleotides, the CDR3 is TGTGCCAGCAGGAGGACAGGGGTGGGTGGCTACACCTTC. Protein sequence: CASRRTGVGGYTF.

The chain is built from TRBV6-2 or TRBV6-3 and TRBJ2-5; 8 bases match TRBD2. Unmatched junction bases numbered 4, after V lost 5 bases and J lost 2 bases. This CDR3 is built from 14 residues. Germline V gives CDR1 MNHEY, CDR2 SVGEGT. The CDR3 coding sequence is TGTGCCAGCAGTCCCGGGGGGGGACAAGAGACCCAGTACTTC. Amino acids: CASSPGGGQETQYF.

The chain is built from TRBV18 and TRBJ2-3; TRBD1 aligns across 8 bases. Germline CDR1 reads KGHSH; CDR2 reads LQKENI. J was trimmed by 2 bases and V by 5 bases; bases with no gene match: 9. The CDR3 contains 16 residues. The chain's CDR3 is CASSSPDRALTDTQYF. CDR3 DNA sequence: TGTGCCAGCTCATCGCCGGACAGGGCTCTCACAGATACGCAGTATTTT.

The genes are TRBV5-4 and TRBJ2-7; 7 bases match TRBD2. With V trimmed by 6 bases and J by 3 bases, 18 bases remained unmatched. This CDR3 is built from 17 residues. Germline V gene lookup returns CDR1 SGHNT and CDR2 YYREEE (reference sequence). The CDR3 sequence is CASILTGGGGEHYEQYF. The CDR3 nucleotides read TGTGCCAGCATCTTAACGGGGGGTGGTGGGGAACACTACGAGCAGTACTTC.

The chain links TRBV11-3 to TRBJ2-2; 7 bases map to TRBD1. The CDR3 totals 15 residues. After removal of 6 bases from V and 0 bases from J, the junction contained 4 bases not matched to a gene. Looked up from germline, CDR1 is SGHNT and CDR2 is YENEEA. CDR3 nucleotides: TGTGCCAGCAGAAAAGGGGGCTCGAACACCGGGGAGCTGTTTTTT. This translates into CASRKGGSNTGELFF.

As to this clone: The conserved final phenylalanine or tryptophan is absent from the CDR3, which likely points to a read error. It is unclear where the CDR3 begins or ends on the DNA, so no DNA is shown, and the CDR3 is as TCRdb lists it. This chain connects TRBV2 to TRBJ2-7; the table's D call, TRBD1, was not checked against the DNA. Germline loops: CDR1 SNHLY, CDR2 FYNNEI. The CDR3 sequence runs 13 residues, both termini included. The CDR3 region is CASSPSMIPDRLL.

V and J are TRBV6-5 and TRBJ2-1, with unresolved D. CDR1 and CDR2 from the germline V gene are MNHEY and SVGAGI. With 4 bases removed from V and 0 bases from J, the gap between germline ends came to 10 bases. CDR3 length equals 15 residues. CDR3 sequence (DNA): TGTGCCAGCAGTTCCGACCCTAGCTCCTACAATGAGCAGTTCTTC. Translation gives CASSSDPSSYNEQFF.

The CDR3 region has the DNA TGTGCCAGCTCACCAAGGCAGGGGAACACTGAAGCTTTCTTT. Residues: CASSPRQGNTEAFF. This chain connects TRBV18 to TRBJ1-1, with D possibly TRBD1 on 5 matching bases. This CDR3 region has 14 residues. The V and J ends lost 2 bases and 1 base respectively, with 8 bases between them. Per germline, CDR1 KGHSH and CDR2 LQKENI.

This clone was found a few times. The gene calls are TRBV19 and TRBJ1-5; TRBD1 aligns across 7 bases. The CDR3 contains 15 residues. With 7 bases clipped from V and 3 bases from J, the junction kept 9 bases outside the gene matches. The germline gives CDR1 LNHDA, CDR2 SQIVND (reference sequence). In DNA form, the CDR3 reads TGTGCCAGTACAGGGGACAGCGACTTCAATCAGCCCCAGCATTTT. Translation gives CASTGDSDFNQPQHF.

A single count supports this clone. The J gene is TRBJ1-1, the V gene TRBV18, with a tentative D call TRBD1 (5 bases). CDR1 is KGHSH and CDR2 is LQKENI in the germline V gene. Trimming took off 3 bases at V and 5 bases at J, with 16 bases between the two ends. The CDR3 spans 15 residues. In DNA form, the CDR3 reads TGTGCCAGCTCACCGATCCAGGGTGGAGGGACTGAAGCTTTCTTT. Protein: CASSPIQGGGTEAFF.

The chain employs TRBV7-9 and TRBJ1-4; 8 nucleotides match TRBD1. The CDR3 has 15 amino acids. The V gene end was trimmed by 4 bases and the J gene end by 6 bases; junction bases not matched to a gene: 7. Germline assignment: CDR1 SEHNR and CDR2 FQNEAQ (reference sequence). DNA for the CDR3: TGTGCCAGCAGCTACCGACAGACAGGGGATGAAAAACTGTTTTTT. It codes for CASSYRQTGDEKLFF.

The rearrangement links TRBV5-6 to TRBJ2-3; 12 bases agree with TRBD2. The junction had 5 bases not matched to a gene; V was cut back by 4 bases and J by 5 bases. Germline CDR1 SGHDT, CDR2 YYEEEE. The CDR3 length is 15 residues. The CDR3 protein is CASSTRTSGVDTQYF. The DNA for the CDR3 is TGTGCCAGCAGCACCCGGACTAGCGGGGTAGATACGCAGTATTTT.

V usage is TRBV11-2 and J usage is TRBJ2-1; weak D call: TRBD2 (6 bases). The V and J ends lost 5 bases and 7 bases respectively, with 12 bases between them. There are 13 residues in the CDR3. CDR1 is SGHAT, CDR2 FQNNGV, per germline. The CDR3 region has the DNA TGTGCCAGCAGCCCGCGACTAGTTAATGAGCAGTTCTTC. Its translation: CASSPRLVNEQFF.